This T cell receptor (beta chain) was retrieved from a study of blood T cell repertoires in COVID-19. At the level of the study: Acute-phase and convalescent COVID-19 samples originated in the United States, Italy and Spain.

Assay: immunoSEQ multiplex PCR; the TCRdb copy retains only in-frame clones and omits some. The sample has 250,000 to 350,000 clones, 92% seen once. Allocation to cohorts depended on clinical history reported by the participants. The sequencing input was PBMCs or T cells enriched from blood (not recorded which). The clonotype originates from a young woman who had recovered from COVID-19.

Here the CDR3 reads CASSPRTGPEAFF. DNA for the CDR3: TGTGCCAGCTCACCACGGACAGGGCCAGAAGCTTTCTTT. The J gene is TRBJ1-1, the V gene TRBV18; TRBD1 aligns across 8 bases. V dropped 1 base and J dropped 8; count of bases not matched to a gene: 3. Germline V lookup: CDR1 KGHSH, CDR2 LQKENI. This CDR3 has 13 amino acids.